This T cell receptor beta chain was identified during a study of blood T cell repertoires in COVID-19. Study-level background: Researchers got acute and convalescent COVID-19 samples from the United States, Italy and Spain.

Germline values: CDR1 MGHRA, CDR2 YSYEKL. V shed 3 bases and J 13 bases; nucleotides not matched to a gene: 16. This CDR3 contains 15 residues. This clone showed up just once. Original processing methods: Amplification of reference gene primers provided the estimated nucleated cell counts. Using immunoSEQ multiplex PCR, the repertoire was profiled, and TCRdb retains in-frame clones only, with some absent. V and J calls and clone size are given by that table; D and trimming were obtained from the DNA. The data contain tens of thousands of clones, 70% to 85% of them singletons. The TCR sequence derives from a woman aged 55-70 years with acute or convalescent COVID-19. What was sequenced was peripheral blood. The genes are TRBV4-1 and TRBJ2-3, with 7 nucleotides matching TRBD2. The CDR3 DNA follows: TGCGCCAGCAGCCATGGGGAGACTAGCTTCCAAGTGAAGTATTTT. It translates to CASSHGETSFQVKYF.